This T cell receptor (beta chain) was observed in a study of cytomegalovirus exposure and HLA in healthy donors. The CDR3 runs to 13 residues. Trimming removed 6 bases at V and 5 bases at J, with 13 bases between. The germline CDR1 and CDR2 sequences are MDHEN and SYDVKM. With 60 Vbeta and 13 Jbeta primers, the PCR was carried out. Method: immunoSEQ multiplex PCR; TCRdb's copy keeps in-frame clones and lacks some. The sample shows 100,000 to 150,000 clones, approximately 80% of them seen only once. The clonotype originates from a male donor in good health and CMV-seropositive. The V and J genes are TRBV28 and TRBJ1-2; possible D gene TRBD1, 6 bases. Sequenced input: PBMCs. CDR3 nucleotides: TGTGCCAGCAGACCAGGACAGATTTATGGCTACACCTTC. It encodes CASRPGQIYGYTF.